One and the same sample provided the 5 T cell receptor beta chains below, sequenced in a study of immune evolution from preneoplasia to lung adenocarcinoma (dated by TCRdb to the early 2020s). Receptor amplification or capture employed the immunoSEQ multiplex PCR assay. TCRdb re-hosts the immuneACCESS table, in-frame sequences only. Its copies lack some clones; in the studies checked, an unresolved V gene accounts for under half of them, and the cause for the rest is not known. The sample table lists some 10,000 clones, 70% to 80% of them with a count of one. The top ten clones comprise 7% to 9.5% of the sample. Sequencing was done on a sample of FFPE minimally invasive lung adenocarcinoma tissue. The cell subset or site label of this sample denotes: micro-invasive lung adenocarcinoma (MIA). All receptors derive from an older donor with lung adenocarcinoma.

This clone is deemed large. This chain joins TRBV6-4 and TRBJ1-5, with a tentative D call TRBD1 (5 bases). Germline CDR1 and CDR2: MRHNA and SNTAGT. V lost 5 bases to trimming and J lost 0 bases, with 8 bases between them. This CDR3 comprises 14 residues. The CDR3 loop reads CASSSRDSNQPQHF. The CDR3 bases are TGTGCCAGCAGTTCCAGGGATAGCAATCAGCCCCAGCATTTT.

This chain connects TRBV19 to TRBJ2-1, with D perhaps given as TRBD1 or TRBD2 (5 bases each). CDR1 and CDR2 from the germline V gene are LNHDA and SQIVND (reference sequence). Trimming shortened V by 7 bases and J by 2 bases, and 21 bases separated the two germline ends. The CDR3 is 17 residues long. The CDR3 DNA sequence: TGTGCCAGTACTTCACGGGGACCCCGAAGCGCCTACAATGAGCAGTTCTTC. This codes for CASTSRGPRSAYNEQFF.

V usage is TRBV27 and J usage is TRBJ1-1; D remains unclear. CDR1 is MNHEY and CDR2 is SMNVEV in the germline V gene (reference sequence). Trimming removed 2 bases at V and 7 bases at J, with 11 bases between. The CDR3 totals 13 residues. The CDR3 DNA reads TGTGCCAGCAGTTTAATACAGACCGATGAAGCTTTCTTT. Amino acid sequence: CASSLIQTDEAFF.

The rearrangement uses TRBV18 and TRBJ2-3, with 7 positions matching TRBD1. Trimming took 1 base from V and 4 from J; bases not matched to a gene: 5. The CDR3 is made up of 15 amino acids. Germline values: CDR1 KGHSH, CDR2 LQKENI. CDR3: CASSPLDRAPDTQYF. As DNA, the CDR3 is TGTGCCAGCTCACCACTCGACAGGGCTCCAGATACGCAGTATTTT.

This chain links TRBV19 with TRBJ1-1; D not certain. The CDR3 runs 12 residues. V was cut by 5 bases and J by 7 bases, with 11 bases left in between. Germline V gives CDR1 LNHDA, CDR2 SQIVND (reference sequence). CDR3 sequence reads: CASSPLGGEAFF. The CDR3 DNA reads TGTGCCAGTAGTCCCTTGGGAGGTGAAGCTTTCTTT.